The sequence of this TCR beta chain was determined in a study of cytomegalovirus exposure and HLA in healthy donors. Broader study findings: Cytomegalovirus-associated status was assigned to 164 TCR beta chains.

Primers included in the PCR were 60 Vbeta and 13 Jbeta primers. The protocol was immunoSEQ multiplex PCR, while the TCRdb copy is restricted to in-frame clones and leaves out a portion. The repertoire holds under 150,000 clones, roughly 79% seen once, with less than 2% in the top ten. As regards this clone: Its antigen is undetermined.

There are 18 residues in the CDR3. The V segment lost 0 bases and the J segment 0 bases; nucleotides outside the gene matches: 7. CDR1 is SGHAT and CDR2 is FQNNGV in the germline V gene. Sequencing input: PBMCs. The V and J genes are TRBV11-2 and TRBJ2-2, with 7 bases lining up with TRBD1. This TCR came from a woman between 35 and 50 years old in good health and CMV-seronegative. Here the CDR3 DNA reads TGTGCCAGCAGCTTAGATATAATGGGGACAGCGAACACCGGGGAGCTGTTTTTT. Protein product: CASSLDIMGTANTGELFF.